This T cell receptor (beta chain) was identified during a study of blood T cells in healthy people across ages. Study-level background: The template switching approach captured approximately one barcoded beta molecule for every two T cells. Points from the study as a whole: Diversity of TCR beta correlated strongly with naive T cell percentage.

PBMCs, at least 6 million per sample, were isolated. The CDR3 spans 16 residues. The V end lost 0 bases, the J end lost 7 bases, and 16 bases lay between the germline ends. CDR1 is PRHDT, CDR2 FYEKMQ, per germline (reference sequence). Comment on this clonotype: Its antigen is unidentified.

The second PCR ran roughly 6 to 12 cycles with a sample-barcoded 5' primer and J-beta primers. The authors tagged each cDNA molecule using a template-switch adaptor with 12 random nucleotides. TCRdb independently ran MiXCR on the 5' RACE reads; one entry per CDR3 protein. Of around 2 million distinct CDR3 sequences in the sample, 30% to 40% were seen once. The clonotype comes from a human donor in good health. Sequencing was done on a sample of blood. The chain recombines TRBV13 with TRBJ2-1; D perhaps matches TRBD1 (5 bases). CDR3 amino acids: CASSLGLTGLRNEQFF. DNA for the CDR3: TGTGCCAGCAGCTTAGGCCTAACAGGTTTGAGGAATGAGCAGTTCTTC. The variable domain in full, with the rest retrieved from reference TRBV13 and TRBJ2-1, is AAGVIQSPRHLIKEKRETATLKCYPIPRHDTVYWYQQGPGQDPQFLISFYEKMQSDKGSIPDRFSAQQFSDYHSELNMSSLELGDSALYFCASSLGLTGLRNEQFFGPGTRLTVL.